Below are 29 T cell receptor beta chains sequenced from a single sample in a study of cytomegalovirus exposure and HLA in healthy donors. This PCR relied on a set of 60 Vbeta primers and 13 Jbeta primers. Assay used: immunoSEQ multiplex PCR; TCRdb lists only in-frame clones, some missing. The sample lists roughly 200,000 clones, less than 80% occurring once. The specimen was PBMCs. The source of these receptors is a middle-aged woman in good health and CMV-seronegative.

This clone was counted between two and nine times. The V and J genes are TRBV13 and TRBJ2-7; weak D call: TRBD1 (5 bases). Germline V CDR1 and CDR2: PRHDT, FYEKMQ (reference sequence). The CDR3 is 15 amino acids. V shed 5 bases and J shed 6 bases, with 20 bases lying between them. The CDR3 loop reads CASSLQGPGFGEQYF. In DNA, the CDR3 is TGTGCCAGCAGCCTTCAGGGTCCAGGTTTTGGCGAGCAGTACTTC.

CDR3 nucleotide sequence: TGTGCCAGCCGAGGGAGGGCCGTAATGAACACTGAAGCTTTCTTT. The encoded protein is CASRGRAVMNTEAFF. The chain links TRBV19 to TRBJ1-1; D is uncertain. Trimming stripped 9 bases from V and 0 bases from J, with 17 bases between. Germline V gives CDR1 LNHDA, CDR2 SQIVND (reference sequence). The CDR3 extends over 15 amino acids.

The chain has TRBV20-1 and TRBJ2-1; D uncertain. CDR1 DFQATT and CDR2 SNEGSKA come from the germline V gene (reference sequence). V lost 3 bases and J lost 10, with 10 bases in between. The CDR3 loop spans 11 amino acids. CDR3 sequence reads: CSARIVQEQFF. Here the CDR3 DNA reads TGCAGTGCTAGGATTGTTCAGGAGCAGTTCTTC.

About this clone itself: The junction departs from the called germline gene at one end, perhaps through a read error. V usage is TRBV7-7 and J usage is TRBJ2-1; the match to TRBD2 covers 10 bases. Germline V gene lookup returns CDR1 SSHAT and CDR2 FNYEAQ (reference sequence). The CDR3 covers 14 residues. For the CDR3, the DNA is TGTGCTAGCAGCTTAAGCGGGAGGGTTAATGAGCAGTTCTTC. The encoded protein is CASSLSGRVNEQFF.

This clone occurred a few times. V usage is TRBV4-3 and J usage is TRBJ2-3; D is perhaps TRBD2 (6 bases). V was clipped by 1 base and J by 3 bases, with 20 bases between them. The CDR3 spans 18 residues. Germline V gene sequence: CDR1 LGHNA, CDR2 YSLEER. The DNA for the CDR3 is TGCGCCAGCAGCCAAGCTTTTACCCAGGCGGGATGGACAGATACGCAGTATTTT. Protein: CASSQAFTQAGWTDTQYF.

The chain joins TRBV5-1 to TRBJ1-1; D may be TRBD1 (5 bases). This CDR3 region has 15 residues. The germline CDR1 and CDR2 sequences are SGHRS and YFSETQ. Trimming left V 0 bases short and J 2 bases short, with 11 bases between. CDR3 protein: CASSLVPTANTEAFF. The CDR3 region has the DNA TGCGCCAGCAGCTTGGTTCCGACAGCAAACACTGAAGCTTTCTTT.

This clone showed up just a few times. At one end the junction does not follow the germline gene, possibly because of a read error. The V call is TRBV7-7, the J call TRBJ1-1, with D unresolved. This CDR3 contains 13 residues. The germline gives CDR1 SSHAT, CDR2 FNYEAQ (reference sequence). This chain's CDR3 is CASSFRVNTEAFF. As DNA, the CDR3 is TGTGCTAGCAGCTTTAGAGTGAACACTGAAGCTTTCTTT.

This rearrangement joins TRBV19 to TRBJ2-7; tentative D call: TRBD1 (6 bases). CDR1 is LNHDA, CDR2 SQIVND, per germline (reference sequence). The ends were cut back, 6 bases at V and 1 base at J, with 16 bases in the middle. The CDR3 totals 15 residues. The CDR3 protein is CASRAWTEPSYEQYF. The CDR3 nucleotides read TGTGCCAGTAGGGCTTGGACAGAGCCTTCCTACGAGCAGTACTTC. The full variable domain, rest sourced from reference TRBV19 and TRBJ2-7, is DGGITQSPKYLFRKEGQNVTLSCEQNLNHDAMYWYRQDPGQGLRLIYYSQIVNDFQKGDIAEGYSVSREKKESFPLTVTSAQKNPTAFYLCASRAWTEPSYEQYFGPGTRLTVT.

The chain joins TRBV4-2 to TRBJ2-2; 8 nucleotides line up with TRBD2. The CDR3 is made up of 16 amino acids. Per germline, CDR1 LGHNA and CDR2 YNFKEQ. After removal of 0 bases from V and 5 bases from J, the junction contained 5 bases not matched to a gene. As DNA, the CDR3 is TGTGCCAGCAGCCAAGAGACGGGAGGGTGGACCGGGGAGCTGTTTTTT. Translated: CASSQETGGWTGELFF.

CDR3 in DNA: TGTGCCTGGAGTGTATTGAGGTCGACCACTGAAGCTTTCTTT. Translating it yields CAWSVLRSTTEAFF. The V gene is TRBV30, the J gene TRBJ1-1; D is unresolved. This CDR3 is 14 amino acids long. V dropped 0 bases and J dropped 4 bases, with 12 bases sitting between them. Germline V gene sequence: CDR1 GTSNPN, CDR2 SVGIG (reference sequence).

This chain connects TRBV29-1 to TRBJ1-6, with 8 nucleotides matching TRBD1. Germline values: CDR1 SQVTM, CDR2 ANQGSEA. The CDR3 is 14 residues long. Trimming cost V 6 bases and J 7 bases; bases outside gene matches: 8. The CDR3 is CSVQNTGGNSPLHF. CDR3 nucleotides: TGCAGCGTACAAAACACAGGGGGAAATTCACCCCTCCACTTT.

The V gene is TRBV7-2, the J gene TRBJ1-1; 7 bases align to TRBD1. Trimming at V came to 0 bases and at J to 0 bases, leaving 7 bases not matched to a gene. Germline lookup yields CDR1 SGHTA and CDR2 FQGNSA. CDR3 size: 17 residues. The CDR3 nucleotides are TGTGCCAGCAGCTTAGCGCGCGACAGGGTTGTGAACACTGAAGCTTTCTTT. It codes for CASSLARDRVVNTEAFF.

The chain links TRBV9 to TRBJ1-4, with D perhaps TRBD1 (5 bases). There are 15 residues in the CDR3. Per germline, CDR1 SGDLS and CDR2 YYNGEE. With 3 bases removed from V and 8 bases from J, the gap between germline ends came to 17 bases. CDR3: CASSGSGGKGEKLFF. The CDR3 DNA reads TGTGCCAGCAGCGGATCTGGGGGGAAGGGGGAAAAACTGTTTTTT.

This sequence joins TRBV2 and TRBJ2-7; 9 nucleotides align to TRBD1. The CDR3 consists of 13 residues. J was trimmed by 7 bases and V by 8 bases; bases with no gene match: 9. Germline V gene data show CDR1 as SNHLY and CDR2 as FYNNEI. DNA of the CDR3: TGTGCCAGCGCCCTCCAGGGACAGGGAGAGCAGTACTTC. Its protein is CASALQGQGEQYF.

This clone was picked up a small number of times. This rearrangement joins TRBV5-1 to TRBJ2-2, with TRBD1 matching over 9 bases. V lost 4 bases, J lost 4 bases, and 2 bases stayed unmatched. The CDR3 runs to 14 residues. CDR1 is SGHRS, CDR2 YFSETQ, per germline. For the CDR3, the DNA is TGCGCCAGCAGCCCGGGACAGGGCACCGGGGAGCTGTTTTTT. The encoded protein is CASSPGQGTGELFF. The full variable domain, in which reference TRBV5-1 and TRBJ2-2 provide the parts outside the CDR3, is KAGVTQTPRYLIKTRGQQVTLSCSPISGHRSVSWYQQTPGQGLQFLFEYFSETQRNKGNFPGRFSGRQFSNSRSEMNVSTLELGDSALYLCASSPGQGTGELFFGEGSRLTVL.

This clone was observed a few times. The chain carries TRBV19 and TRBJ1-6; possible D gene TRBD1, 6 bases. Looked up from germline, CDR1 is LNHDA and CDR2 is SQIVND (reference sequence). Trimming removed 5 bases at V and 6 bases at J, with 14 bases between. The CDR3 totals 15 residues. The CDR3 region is CASSRTGIGNSPLHF. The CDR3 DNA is TGTGCCAGTAGTCGCACAGGGATCGGTAATTCACCCCTCCACTTT.

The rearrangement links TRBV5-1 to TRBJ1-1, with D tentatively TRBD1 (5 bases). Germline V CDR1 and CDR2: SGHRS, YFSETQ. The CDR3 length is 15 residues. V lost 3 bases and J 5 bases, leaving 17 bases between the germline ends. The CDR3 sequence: CASSSVQVPGTEAFF. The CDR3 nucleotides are TGCGCCAGCAGCTCGGTACAGGTCCCTGGAACTGAAGCTTTCTTT. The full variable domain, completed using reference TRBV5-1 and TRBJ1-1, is KAGVTQTPRYLIKTRGQQVTLSCSPISGHRSVSWYQQTPGQGLQFLFEYFSETQRNKGNFPGRFSGRQFSNSRSEMNVSTLELGDSALYLCASSSVQVPGTEAFFGQGTRLTVV.

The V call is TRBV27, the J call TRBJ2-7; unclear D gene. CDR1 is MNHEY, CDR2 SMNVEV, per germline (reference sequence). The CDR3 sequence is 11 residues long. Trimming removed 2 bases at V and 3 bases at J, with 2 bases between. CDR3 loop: CASSLLYEQYF. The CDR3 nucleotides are TGTGCCAGCAGTTTACTCTACGAGCAGTACTTC.

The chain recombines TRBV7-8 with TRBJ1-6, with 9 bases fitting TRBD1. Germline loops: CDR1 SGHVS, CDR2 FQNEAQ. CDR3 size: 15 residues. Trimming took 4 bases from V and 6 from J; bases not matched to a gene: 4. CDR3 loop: CASSWGTGINSPLHF. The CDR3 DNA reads TGTGCCAGCAGCTGGGGGACAGGGATTAATTCACCCCTCCACTTT.

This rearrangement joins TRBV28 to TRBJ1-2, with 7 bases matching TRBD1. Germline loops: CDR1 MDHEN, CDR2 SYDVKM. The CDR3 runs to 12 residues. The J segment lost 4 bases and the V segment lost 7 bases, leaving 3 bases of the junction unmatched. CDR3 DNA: TGTGCCAGCATAACAGGGGCCTATGGCTACACCTTC. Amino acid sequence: CASITGAYGYTF.

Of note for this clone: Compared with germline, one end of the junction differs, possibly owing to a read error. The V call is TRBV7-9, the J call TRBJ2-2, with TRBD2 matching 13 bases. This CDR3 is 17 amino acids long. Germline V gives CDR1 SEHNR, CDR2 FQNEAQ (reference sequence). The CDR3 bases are TGTTCCAGCAGCTCACTAGCGGGGGGGCCTAACACCGGGGAGCTGTTTTTT. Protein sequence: CSSSSLAGGPNTGELFF.

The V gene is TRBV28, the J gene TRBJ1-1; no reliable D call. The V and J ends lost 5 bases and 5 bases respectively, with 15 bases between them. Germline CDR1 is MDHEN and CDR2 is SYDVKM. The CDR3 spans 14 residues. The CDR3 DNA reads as TGTGCCAGCAGTACCCAGGAGGAGGTAACTGAAGCTTTCTTT. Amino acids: CASSTQEEVTEAFF.

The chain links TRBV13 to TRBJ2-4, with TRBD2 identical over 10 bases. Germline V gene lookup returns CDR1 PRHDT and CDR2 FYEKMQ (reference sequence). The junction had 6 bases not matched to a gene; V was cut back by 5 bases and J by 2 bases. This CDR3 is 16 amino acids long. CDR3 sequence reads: CASSILAGATKNIQYF. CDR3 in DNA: TGTGCCAGCAGCATCCTAGCGGGGGCGACCAAAAACATTCAGTACTTC.

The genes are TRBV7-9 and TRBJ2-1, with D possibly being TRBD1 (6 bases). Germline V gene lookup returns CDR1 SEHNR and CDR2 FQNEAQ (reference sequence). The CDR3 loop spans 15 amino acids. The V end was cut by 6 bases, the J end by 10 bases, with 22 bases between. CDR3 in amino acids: CASSSARGSSGEQFF. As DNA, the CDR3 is TGTGCCAGCAGTTCCGCTAGGGGGTCCTCAGGGGAGCAGTTCTTC.

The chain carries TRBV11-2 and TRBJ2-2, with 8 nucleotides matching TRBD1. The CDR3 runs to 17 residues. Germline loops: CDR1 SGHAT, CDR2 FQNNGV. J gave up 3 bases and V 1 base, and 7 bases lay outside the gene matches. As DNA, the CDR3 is TGTGCCAGCAGCTTAGGTGAGCGGACAGGGCACACCGGGGAGCTGTTTTTT. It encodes CASSLGERTGHTGELFF.

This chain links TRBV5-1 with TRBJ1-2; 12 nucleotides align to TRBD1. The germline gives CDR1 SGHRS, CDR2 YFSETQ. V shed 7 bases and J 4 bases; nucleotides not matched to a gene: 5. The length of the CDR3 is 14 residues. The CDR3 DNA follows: TGCGCCAGCTCCCGGGACAGGGGGCCCTATGGCTACACCTTC. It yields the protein CASSRDRGPYGYTF.

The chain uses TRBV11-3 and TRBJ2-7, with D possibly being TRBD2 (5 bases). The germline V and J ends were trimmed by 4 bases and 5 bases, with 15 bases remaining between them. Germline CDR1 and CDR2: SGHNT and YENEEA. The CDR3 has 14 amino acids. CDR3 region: CASSYPQRLNEQYF. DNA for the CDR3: TGTGCCAGCAGCTACCCCCAGCGGCTAAACGAGCAGTACTTC. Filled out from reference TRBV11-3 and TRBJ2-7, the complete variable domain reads EAGVVQSPRYKIIEKKQPVAFWCNPISGHNTLYWYLQNLGQGPELLIRYENEEAVDDSQLPKDRFSAERLKGVDSTLKIQPAELGDSAVYLCASSYPQRLNEQYFGPGTRLTVT.

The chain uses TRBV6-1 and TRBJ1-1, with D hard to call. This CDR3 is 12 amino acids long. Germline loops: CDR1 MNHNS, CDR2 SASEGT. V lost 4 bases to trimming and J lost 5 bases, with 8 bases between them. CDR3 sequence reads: CASSGGRTEAFF. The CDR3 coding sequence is TGTGCCAGCAGTGGAGGGAGGACTGAAGCTTTCTTT.

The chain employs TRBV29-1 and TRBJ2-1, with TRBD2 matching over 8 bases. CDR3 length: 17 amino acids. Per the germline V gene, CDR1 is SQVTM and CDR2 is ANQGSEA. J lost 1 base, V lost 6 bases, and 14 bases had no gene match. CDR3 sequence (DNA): TGCAGCGTCCTGCGGGGGGTCCCGGGACAATCCTACAATGAGCAGTTCTTC. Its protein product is CSVLRGVPGQSYNEQFF.